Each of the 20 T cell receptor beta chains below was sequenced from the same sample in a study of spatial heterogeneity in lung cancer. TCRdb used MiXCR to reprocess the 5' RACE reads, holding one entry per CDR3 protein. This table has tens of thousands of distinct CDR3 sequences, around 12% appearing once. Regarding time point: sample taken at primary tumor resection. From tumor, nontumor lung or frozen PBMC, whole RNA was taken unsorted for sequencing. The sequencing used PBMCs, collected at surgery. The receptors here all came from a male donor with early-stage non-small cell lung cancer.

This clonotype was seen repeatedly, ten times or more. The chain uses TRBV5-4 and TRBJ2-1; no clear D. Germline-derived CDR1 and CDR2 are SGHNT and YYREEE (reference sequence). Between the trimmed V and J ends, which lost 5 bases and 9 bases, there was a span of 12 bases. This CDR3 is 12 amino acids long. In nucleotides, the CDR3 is TGTGCCAGCAGTCTCGACTGGTTTGAGCAGTTCTTC. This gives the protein CASSLDWFEQFF.

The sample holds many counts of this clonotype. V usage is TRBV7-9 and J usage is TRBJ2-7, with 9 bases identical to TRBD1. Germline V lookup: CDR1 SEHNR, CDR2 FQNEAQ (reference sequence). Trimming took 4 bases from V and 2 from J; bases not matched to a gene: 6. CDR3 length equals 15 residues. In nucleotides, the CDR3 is TGTGCCAGCAGCTCCCCGGGACAGGGAACCTACGAGCAGTACTTC. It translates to CASSSPGQGTYEQYF.

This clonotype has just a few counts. CDR3 DNA: TGTGCCAGCAGTTTTTTGGGGGCAAGCTATGGCTACACCTTC. Translation gives CASSFLGASYGYTF. The gene calls are TRBV27 and TRBJ1-2, with D perhaps TRBD1 (6 bases). CDR1 is MNHEY, CDR2 SMNVEV, per germline (reference sequence). CDR3 length: 14 residues. V was shortened by 3 bases and J by 4 bases, with 12 bases between the two germline ends.

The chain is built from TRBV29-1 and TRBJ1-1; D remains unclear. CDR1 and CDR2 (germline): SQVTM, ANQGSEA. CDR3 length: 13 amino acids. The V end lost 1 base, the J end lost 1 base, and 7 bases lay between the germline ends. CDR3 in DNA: TGCAGCGTTGAAGGACACCCGAACACTGAAGCTTTCTTT. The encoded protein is CSVEGHPNTEAFF.

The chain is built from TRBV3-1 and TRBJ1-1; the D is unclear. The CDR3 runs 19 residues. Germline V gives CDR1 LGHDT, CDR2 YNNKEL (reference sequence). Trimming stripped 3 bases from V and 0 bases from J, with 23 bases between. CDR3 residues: CASSHSRTISQIMNTEAFF. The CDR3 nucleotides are TGTGCCAGCAGCCACTCCCGGACCATATCGCAAATAATGAACACTGAAGCTTTCTTT.

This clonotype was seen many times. The CDR3 region is CASKARGNTYNEQFF. CDR3 coding DNA: TGTGCCAGTAAGGCGCGGGGTAATACCTACAATGAGCAGTTCTTC. V and J are TRBV19 and TRBJ2-1, with D tentatively TRBD2 (6 bases). V was cut by 7 bases and J by 2 bases, with 15 bases left in between. Looked up from germline, CDR1 is LNHDA and CDR2 is SQIVND (reference sequence). The CDR3 loop spans 15 amino acids.

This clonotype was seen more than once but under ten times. As DNA, the CDR3 is TGTGCCAGCAGACAGGAGTCGGGCTACACCTTC. Translated: CASRQESGYTF. This chain connects TRBV2 to TRBJ1-2; TRBD1 is a possible D gene (5 bases). CDR3 length: 11 amino acids. Germline V gene lookup returns CDR1 SNHLY and CDR2 FYNNEI. V was trimmed by 6 bases and J by 8 bases, leaving 10 bases between them.

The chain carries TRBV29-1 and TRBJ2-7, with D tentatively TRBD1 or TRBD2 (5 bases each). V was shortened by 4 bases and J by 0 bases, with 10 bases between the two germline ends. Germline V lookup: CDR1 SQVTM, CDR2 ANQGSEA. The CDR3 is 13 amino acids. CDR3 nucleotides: TGCAGCGTTGTTGGGGGAAACTCCTACGAGCAGTACTTC. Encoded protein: CSVVGGNSYEQYF.

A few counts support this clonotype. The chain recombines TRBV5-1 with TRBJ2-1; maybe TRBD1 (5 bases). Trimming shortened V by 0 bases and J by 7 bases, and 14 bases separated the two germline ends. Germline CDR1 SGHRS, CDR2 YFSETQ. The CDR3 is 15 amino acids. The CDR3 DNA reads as TGCGCCAGCAGCTTGGCCGGTCAGGGTTTGAATGAGCAGTTCTTC. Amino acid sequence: CASSLAGQGLNEQFF.

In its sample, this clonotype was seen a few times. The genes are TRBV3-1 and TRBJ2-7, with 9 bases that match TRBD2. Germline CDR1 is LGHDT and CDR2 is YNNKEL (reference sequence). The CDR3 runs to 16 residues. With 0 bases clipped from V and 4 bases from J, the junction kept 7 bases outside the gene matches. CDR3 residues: CASSQDLVAGAYEQYF. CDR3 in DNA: TGTGCCAGCAGCCAAGATTTGGTAGCGGGAGCGTACGAGCAGTACTTC.

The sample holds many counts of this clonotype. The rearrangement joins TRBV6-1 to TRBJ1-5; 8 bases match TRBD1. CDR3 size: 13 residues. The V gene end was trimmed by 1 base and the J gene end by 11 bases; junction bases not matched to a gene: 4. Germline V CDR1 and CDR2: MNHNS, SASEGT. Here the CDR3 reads CASSEGDRPAQHF. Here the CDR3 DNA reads TGTGCCAGCAGTGAAGGGGACAGGCCAGCCCAGCATTTT.

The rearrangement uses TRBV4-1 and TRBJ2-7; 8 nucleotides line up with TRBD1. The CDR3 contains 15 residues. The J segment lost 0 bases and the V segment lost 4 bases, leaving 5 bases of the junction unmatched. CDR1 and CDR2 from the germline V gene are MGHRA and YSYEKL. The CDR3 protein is CASSLRTGSSYEQYF. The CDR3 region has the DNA TGCGCCAGCAGCCTCCGGACAGGGAGCTCCTACGAGCAGTACTTC.

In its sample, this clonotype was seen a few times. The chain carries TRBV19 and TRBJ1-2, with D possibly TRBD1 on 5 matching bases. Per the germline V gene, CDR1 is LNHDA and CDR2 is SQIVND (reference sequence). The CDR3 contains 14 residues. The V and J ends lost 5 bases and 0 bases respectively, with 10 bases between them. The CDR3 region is CASSRSGTNYGYTF. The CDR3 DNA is TGTGCCAGTAGTCGCTCAGGGACTAACTATGGCTACACCTTC.

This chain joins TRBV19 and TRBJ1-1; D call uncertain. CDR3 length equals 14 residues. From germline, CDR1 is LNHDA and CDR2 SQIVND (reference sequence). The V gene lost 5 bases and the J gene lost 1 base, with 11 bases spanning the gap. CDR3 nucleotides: TGTGCCAGTAGTGCGTTCCGGGGGAACACTGAAGCTTTCTTT. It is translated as CASSAFRGNTEAFF.

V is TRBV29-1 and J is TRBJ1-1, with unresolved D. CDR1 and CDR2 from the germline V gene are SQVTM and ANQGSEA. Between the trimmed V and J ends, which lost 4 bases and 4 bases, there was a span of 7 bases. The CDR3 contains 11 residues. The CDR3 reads CSVVLGTEAFF. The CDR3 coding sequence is TGCAGCGTTGTGCTGGGCACTGAAGCTTTCTTT.

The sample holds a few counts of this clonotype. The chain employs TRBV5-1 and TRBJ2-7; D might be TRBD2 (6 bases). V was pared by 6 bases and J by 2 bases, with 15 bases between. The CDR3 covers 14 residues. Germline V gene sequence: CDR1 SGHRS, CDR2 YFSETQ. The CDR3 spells CASNPGGQPYEQYF. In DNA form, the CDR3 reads TGCGCCAGCAACCCCGGGGGTCAACCCTACGAGCAGTACTTC.

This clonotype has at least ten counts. CDR3 coding DNA: TGCAGCGTTGAAGATAGGGTACAGTTCAATGAGCAGTTCTTC. It encodes CSVEDRVQFNEQFF. The chain uses TRBV29-1 and TRBJ2-1, with no clear D. The CDR3 length is 14 residues. The V gene lost 0 bases and the J gene lost 6 bases, with 12 bases spanning the gap. Germline CDR1 SQVTM, CDR2 ANQGSEA.

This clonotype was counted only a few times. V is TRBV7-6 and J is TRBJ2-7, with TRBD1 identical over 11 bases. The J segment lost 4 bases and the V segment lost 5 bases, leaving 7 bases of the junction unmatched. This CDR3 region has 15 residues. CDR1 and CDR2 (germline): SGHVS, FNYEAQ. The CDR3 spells CASSQEDRGRYEQYF. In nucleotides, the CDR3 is TGTGCCAGCAGCCAGGAGGACAGGGGGCGTTACGAGCAGTACTTC.

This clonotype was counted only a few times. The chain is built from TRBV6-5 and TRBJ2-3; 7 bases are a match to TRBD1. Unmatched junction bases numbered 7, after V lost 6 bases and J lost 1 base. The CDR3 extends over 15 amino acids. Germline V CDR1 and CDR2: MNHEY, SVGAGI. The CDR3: CASRLRTGGTDTQYF. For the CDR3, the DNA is TGTGCCAGCAGGCTAAGAACAGGGGGCACAGATACGCAGTATTTT.

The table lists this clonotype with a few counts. Here the CDR3 reads CASSLGTLPTTEAFF. The CDR3, as DNA: TGTGCCAGCAGCTTGGGAACCCTGCCGACCACTGAAGCTTTCTTT. The chain employs TRBV7-9 and TRBJ1-1; no clear D gene. The length of the CDR3 is 15 residues. V was cut by 3 bases and J by 4 bases, with 15 bases left in between. Germline V gene sequence: CDR1 SEHNR, CDR2 FQNEAQ (reference sequence).